What follows are 26 T cell receptor beta chains derived from one specimen sequenced in a study of identical twins' blood T cells. MiXCR, applied by TCRdb to the 5' RACE reads, yields one record per CDR3 protein. The sample shows a few hundred thousand distinct CDR3 sequences, over 25% of them seen only once. Sequences were obtained from PBMCs. These receptors were obtained from a woman aged 18-49 years in good health.

The sample holds a few counts of this clonotype. The chain couples TRBV12-3 or TRBV12-4 to TRBJ1-1; 7 bases align to TRBD1. The CDR3 runs to 16 residues. The trim removed 4 bases at V and 0 bases at J, leaving 8 bases unmatched. The CDR3 nucleotides read TGTGCCAGCAGTTCCTCACAGGGGACCATGAACACTGAAGCTTTCTTT. Its translation: CASSSSQGTMNTEAFF.

This clonotype was observed at least ten times. The CDR3 sequence is CSVSGRDPNTEAFF. Here the CDR3 DNA reads TGCAGCGTCTCCGGTAGGGACCCGAACACTGAAGCTTTCTTT. The rearrangement joins TRBV29-1 to TRBJ1-1, with a possible D match to TRBD1 (5 bases). The germline CDR1 and CDR2 sequences are SQVTM and ANQGSEA. V was cut by 6 bases and J by 1 base, with 15 bases left in between. The CDR3 runs 14 residues.

V usage is TRBV5-1 and J usage is TRBJ2-7, with D possibly TRBD2 on 5 matching bases. Trimming pared 5 bases from V and 5 bases from J, leaving 17 bases between. The CDR3 is made up of 14 amino acids. Germline V gives CDR1 SGHRS, CDR2 YFSETQ. The CDR3 loop is CASSVRASANEQYF. The CDR3 DNA reads TGCGCCAGCAGTGTGAGGGCGTCCGCCAACGAGCAGTACTTC. The whole variable domain, remainder taken from reference TRBV5-1 and TRBJ2-7, is KAGVTQTPRYLIKTRGQQVTLSCSPISGHRSVSWYQQTPGQGLQFLFEYFSETQRNKGNFPGRFSGRQFSNSRSEMNVSTLELGDSALYLCASSVRASANEQYFGPGTRLTVT.

The gene calls are TRBV25-1 and TRBJ1-2, with D hard to call. The CDR3 has 14 amino acids. The V gene's germline CDR1 is MGHDK and CDR2 SYGVNS. Trimming shortened V by 3 bases and J by 8 bases, and 16 bases separated the two germline ends. CDR3 in DNA: TGTGCCAGCAGTGATTACGGCGTCCGGGGAGGCTACACCTTC. This codes for CASSDYGVRGGYTF.

The table lists this clonotype with a few counts. This rearrangement joins TRBV3-1 to TRBJ1-6; no reliable D call. V dropped 1 base and J dropped 8 bases, with 6 bases sitting between them. Germline lookup yields CDR1 LGHDT and CDR2 YNNKEL (reference sequence). CDR3 length: 13 residues. The DNA for the CDR3 is TGTGCCAGCAGCCAAGGAACGTATTCACCCCTCCACTTT. Translated, it gives CASSQGTYSPLHF.

This clonotype has ten or more counts. The chain has TRBV20-1 and TRBJ1-1, with D tentatively TRBD1 (5 bases). Between the trimmed V and J ends, which lost 6 bases and 6 bases, there was a span of 11 bases. CDR3 length: 11 residues. Germline V lookup: CDR1 DFQATT, CDR2 SNEGSKA (reference sequence). This CDR3 is CSAGQGAEAFF. In nucleotides, the CDR3 is TGCAGTGCGGGGCAGGGTGCTGAAGCTTTCTTT.

As to this clonotype: Possible read error: a much larger clone is one base away. The chain joins TRBV20-1 to TRBJ1-1; D call uncertain. Germline-derived CDR1 and CDR2 are DFQATT and SNEGSKA (reference sequence). The CDR3 spans 14 residues. Trimming took off 6 bases at V and 11 bases at J, with 25 bases between the two ends. CDR3 sequence reads: CSAHTPKGLTRAFF. The DNA for the CDR3 is TGCAGTGCGCATACCCCGAAGGGATTGACGAGGGCTTTCTTT.

This clonotype was seen at least ten times. The gene calls are TRBV6-5 and TRBJ1-6; D perhaps matches TRBD1 (5 bases). The CDR3 loop spans 14 amino acids. V was cut by 4 bases and J by 6 bases, with 10 bases left in between. Per germline, CDR1 MNHEY and CDR2 SVGAGI. This CDR3 reads CASSSGQINSPLHF. In DNA, the CDR3 is TGTGCCAGCAGTTCGGGGCAGATTAATTCACCCCTCCACTTT.

There are a few counts of this clonotype. This chain joins TRBV23-1 and TRBJ2-1; D gene unclear. TRBV23-1 is noted as an ORF with a role that remains uncertain. Trimming shortened V by 0 bases and J by 0 bases, and 15 bases separated the two germline ends. This CDR3 region has 18 residues. CDR3 DNA sequence: TGCGCCAGCAGTCAATCTTTCGACCGTACCGACTCCTACAATGAGCAGTTCTTC. Translated: CASSQSFDRTDSYNEQFF.

Concerning this clonotype itself: One junction end does not reproduce the germline sequence, and a read error may be involved. The chain carries TRBV5-1 and TRBJ2-6; possibly TRBD1 for D (5 bases). This CDR3 has 15 residues. Germline-derived CDR1 and CDR2 are SGHRS and YFSETQ. CDR3 bases: TGCGCCAGCAGCTTAAGGCCCTCTGGGGCCAACGTACTGACTTTC. This encodes CASSLRPSGANVLTF.

The chain uses TRBV5-4 and TRBJ1-5; D gene ambiguous. V was cut by 2 bases and J by 7 bases, with 13 bases left in between. The CDR3 extends over 14 amino acids. Per germline, CDR1 SGHNT and CDR2 YYREEE (reference sequence). CDR3 in DNA: TGTGCCAGCAGCTTAGAGGGCAAGGACCAGCCCCAGCATTTT. Amino acids: CASSLEGKDQPQHF.

This clonotype was detected only a few times. J is TRBJ2-7 and V is TRBV10-3, with D maybe TRBD2 (6 bases). CDR3 length: 13 residues. Germline V CDR1 and CDR2: ENHRY, SYGVKD. The V gene lost 10 bases and the J gene lost 4 bases, with 17 bases spanning the gap. The CDR3 DNA reads TGTGCCACCTTGTCCGGGACTGGATACGAGCAGTACTTC. Translated, it gives CATLSGTGYEQYF.

This clonotype was counted many times. This chain connects TRBV20-1 to TRBJ1-1, with a weak D call TRBD1 (5 bases). The CDR3 is 14 residues long. CDR1 is DFQATT, CDR2 SNEGSKA, per germline (reference sequence). The V end lost 1 base, the J end lost 1 base, and 10 bases lay between the germline ends. The CDR3 DNA reads TGCAGTGCTAGAGTCGGGGCTTCGAACACTGAAGCTTTCTTT. It codes for CSARVGASNTEAFF.

The genes are TRBV24-1 and TRBJ1-3, with D possibly being TRBD1 (5 bases). The CDR3 spans 17 residues. Germline V lookup: CDR1 KGHDR, CDR2 SFDVKD. Trimming cost V 9 bases and J 4 bases, with 24 bases left between them. The DNA for the CDR3 is TGTGCCACCGGATTACAAGAACAACAGGAGCCCGGAAACACCATATATTTT. This translates into CATGLQEQQEPGNTIYF.

The gene calls are TRBV19 and TRBJ1-1, with 11 positions matching TRBD1. This CDR3 region has 15 residues. V shed 4 bases, J shed 1 base, and the junction held 2 bases outside the gene matches. Germline CDR1 is LNHDA and CDR2 is SQIVND (reference sequence). The CDR3 region has the DNA TGTGCCAGTAGTACCGGGACAGGGGGGAACACTGAAGCTTTCTTT. Translated: CASSTGTGGNTEAFF.

The table lists this clonotype with many counts. CDR3 sequence: CSATWVHTEAFF. CDR3 nucleotide sequence: TGCAGTGCTACCTGGGTGCACACTGAAGCTTTCTTT. The J gene is TRBJ1-1, the V gene TRBV20-1, with D hard to call. Trimming pared 4 bases from V and 3 bases from J, leaving 9 bases between. This CDR3 comprises 12 residues. Germline V CDR1 and CDR2: DFQATT, SNEGSKA (reference sequence).

The rearrangement links TRBV2 to TRBJ2-1; D tentatively reads TRBD1 or TRBD2 (5 bases each). The ends were cut back, 6 bases at V and 11 bases at J, with 20 bases in the middle. From germline, CDR1 is SNHLY and CDR2 FYNNEI. This CDR3 has 14 residues. In DNA form, the CDR3 reads TGTGCCAGCAGCGCCGGGACCTCTCCCTTTAAGCAGTTCTTC. It codes for CASSAGTSPFKQFF.

This clonotype was counted a few times. The chain couples TRBV6-2 or TRBV6-3 to TRBJ2-1; perhaps TRBD2 as D (5 bases). CDR1 MNHEY and CDR2 SVGEGT come from the germline V gene. CDR3 length: 13 amino acids. Trimming cost V 4 bases and J 8 bases, with 12 bases left between them. The CDR3 spells CASSSRDLHEQFF. Written as DNA, the CDR3 is TGTGCCAGCAGTTCCCGGGATTTACATGAGCAGTTCTTC.

The CDR3 is CASSFPNTGELFF. The CDR3, as DNA: TGTGCCAGCTCCTTTCCGAACACCGGGGAGCTGTTTTTT. V usage is TRBV18 and J usage is TRBJ2-2; D remains ambiguous. The CDR3 extends over 13 amino acids. V was shortened by 6 bases and J by 0 bases, with 5 bases between the two germline ends. The germline gives CDR1 KGHSH, CDR2 LQKENI.

This clonotype occurred a few times. V usage is TRBV29-1 and J usage is TRBJ1-1; maybe TRBD1 (6 bases). Germline V CDR1 and CDR2: SQVTM, ANQGSEA. CDR3 length: 15 residues. V dropped 4 bases and J dropped 4 bases, with 19 bases sitting between them. As DNA, the CDR3 is TGCAGCGTTGGAAACAGGGTTTCATCGAGCACTGAAGCTTTCTTT. This encodes CSVGNRVSSSTEAFF. Full variable domain (outside the CDR3, taken from reference TRBV29-1 and TRBJ1-1): SAVISQKPSRDICQRGTSLTIQCQVDSQVTMMFWYRQQPGQSLTLIATANQGSEATYESGFVIDKFPISRPNLTFSTLTVSNMSPEDSSIYLCSVGNRVSSSTEAFFGQGTRLTVV.

This clonotype was picked up a small number of times. The junction departs from the called germline gene at one end, perhaps through a read error. The chain carries TRBV4-2 and TRBJ2-3; D is ambiguous. Germline assignment: CDR1 LGHNA and CDR2 YNFKEQ. This CDR3 comprises 16 residues. CDR3 in amino acids: CACSPAFGPSTDTQYF. The CDR3 bases are TGTGCCTGCAGCCCCGCGTTTGGACCTAGCACAGATACGCAGTATTTT.

The chain uses TRBV6-1 and TRBJ1-4; D remains unclear. The germline V and J ends were trimmed by 7 bases and 6 bases, with 9 bases remaining between them. The CDR3 has 12 amino acids. Looked up from germline, CDR1 is MNHNS and CDR2 is SASEGT. The DNA for the CDR3 is TGTGCCAGCACCCTGAATTATGAAAAACTGTTTTTT. Protein sequence: CASTLNYEKLFF.

The rearrangement links TRBV24-1 to TRBJ1-3; TRBD1 agrees at 8 bases. V dropped 4 bases and J dropped 2; count of bases not matched to a gene: 9. From germline, CDR1 is KGHDR and CDR2 SFDVKD. This CDR3 is built from 17 residues. CDR3 DNA sequence: TGTGCCACCAGTGAGGGGAGCAGGGGGCGGCCTGGAAACACCATATATTTT. Residues: CATSEGSRGRPGNTIYF.

The rearrangement uses TRBV6-5 and TRBJ1-1; D is possibly TRBD1 (5 bases). Germline assignment: CDR1 MNHEY and CDR2 SVGAGI. The length of the CDR3 is 17 residues. Trimming pared 5 bases from V and 1 base from J, leaving 20 bases between. The CDR3 spells CASSTPGGTGKNTEAFF. For the CDR3, the DNA is TGTGCCAGCAGTACCCCCGGGGGTACAGGCAAGAACACTGAAGCTTTCTTT.

This clonotype was recorded many times. The chain joins TRBV6-5 to TRBJ1-5, with D unresolved. The CDR3 consists of 15 residues. Trimming left V 6 bases short and J 0 bases short, with 12 bases between. Germline lookup yields CDR1 MNHEY and CDR2 SVGAGI. The CDR3 region is CASRGLRYSNQPQHF. CDR3 bases: TGTGCCAGCAGGGGTCTGCGGTATAGCAATCAGCCCCAGCATTTT.

This clonotype appeared many times. The chain combines TRBV5-1 with TRBJ2-5; possibly TRBD2 for D (5 bases). This CDR3 has 14 amino acids. CDR1 and CDR2 from the germline V gene are SGHRS and YFSETQ. With 10 bases removed from V and 3 bases from J, the gap between germline ends came to 19 bases. CDR3 in DNA: TGCGCCTGCCGTAGGGCTAGCTCGAAAGAGACCCAGTACTTC. This translates into CACRRASSKETQYF.